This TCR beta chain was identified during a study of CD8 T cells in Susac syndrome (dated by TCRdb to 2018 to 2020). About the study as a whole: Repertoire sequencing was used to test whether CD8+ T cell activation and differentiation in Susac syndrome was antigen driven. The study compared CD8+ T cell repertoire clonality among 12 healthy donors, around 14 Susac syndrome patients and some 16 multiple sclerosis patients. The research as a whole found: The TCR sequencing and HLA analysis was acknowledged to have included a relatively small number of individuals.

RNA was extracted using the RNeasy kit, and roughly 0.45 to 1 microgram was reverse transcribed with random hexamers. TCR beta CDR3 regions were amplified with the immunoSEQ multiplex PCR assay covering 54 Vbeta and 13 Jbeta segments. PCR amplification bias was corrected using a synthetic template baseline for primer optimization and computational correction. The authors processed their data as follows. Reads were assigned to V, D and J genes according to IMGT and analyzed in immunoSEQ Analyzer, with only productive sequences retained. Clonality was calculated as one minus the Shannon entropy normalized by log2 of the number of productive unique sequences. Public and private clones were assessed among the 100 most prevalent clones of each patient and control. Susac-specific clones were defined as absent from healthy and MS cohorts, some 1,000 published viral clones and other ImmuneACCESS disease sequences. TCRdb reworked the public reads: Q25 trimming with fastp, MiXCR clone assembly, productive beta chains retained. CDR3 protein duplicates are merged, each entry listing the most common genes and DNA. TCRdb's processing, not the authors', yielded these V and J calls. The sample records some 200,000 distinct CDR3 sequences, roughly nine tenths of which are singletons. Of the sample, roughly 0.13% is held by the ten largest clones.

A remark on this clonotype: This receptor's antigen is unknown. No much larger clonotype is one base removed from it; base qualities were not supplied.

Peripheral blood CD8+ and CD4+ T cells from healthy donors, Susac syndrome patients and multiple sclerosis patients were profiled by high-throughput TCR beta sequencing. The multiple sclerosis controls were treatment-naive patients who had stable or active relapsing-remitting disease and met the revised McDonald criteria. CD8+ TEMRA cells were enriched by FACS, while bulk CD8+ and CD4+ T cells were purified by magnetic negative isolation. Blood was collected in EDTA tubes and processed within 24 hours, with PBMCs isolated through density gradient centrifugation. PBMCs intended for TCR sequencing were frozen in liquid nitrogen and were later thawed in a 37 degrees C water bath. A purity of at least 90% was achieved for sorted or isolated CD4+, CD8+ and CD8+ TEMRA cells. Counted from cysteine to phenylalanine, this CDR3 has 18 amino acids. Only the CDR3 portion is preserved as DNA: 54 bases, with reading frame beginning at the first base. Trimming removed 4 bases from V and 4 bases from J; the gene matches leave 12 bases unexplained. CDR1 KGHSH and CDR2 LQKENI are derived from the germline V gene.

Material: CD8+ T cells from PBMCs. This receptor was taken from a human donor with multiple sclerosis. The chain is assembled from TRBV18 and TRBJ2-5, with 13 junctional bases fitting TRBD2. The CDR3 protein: CASSRYRTSGSSRETQYF. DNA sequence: TGTGCCAGCTCACGATATCGGACTAGCGGGAGCTCTCGAGAGACCCAGTACTTC.